The rows below give T cell receptor beta chains drawn from one sample of a study of blood T cell repertoires in COVID-19. Sequencing used immunoSEQ multiplex PCR; TCRdb keeps in-frame clones, though not all of them. The sample yields tens of thousands of clones, around 81% seen once. Sequencing was performed on peripheral blood. The receptors here all came from a human donor in a cohort sampled during active COVID-19. Both conserved end residues are trimmed from each CDR3. Fields, in order: CDR3 protein, clone size, D gene, V gene, J gene. D genes are given only for firm matches. A clone size is listed for some rows: how often the clone was seen (once, few, many), or a class if it is expanded.

CDR3 protein: ASSPRGQSSGANVLT; clone size: NA; D gene: TRBD1; V gene: TRBV18; J gene: TRBJ2-6
CDR3 protein: ASSGLAGAYNEQF; clone size: once; D gene: TRBD2; V gene: TRBV5-1; J gene: TRBJ2-1
CDR3 protein: ASSWGLGGYT; clone size: once; D gene: NA; V gene: TRBV5-4; J gene: TRBJ1-2
CDR3 protein: ASSPASGNPTDTQY; clone size: NA; D gene: TRBD2; V gene: TRBV18; J gene: TRBJ2-3
CDR3 protein: ASSGSGELF; clone size: NA; D gene: NA; V gene: TRBV4-1; J gene: TRBJ2-2
CDR3 protein: ASSLTSGGSTEAF; clone size: NA; D gene: TRBD1; V gene: TRBV28; J gene: TRBJ1-1
CDR3 protein: ASAGLNVHEQY; clone size: few; D gene: NA; V gene: TRBV6-5; J gene: TRBJ2-7
CDR3 protein: SVEEGTQQF; clone size: NA; D gene: NA; V gene: TRBV29-1; J gene: TRBJ2-1
CDR3 protein: ASSPTSGINNEQF; clone size: NA; D gene: TRBD2; V gene: TRBV19; J gene: TRBJ2-1
CDR3 protein: ASSLVSSAEQF; clone size: NA; D gene: NA; V gene: TRBV7-2; J gene: TRBJ2-1
CDR3 protein: ASTLKATQY; clone size: NA; D gene: NA; V gene: TRBV23-1; J gene: TRBJ2-3
CDR3 protein: ASSQEGQGNTEAF; clone size: once; D gene: NA; V gene: TRBV4-1; J gene: TRBJ1-1
CDR3 protein: ATSPAGDFTDTQY; clone size: NA; D gene: TRBD2; V gene: TRBV5-1; J gene: TRBJ2-3
CDR3 protein: ASSVPSDRPSTDTQY; clone size: NA; D gene: NA; V gene: TRBV9; J gene: TRBJ2-3
CDR3 protein: ASSSPLGGQPQH; clone size: NA; D gene: NA; V gene: TRBV7-9; J gene: TRBJ1-5
CDR3 protein: ASSIEGGAADIQY; clone size: NA; D gene: TRBD1; V gene: TRBV6-4; J gene: TRBJ2-4
CDR3 protein: ASSYQGFYEQY; clone size: NA; D gene: NA; V gene: TRBV6-2/TRBV6-3; J gene: TRBJ2-7
CDR3 protein: ASSEGLLQF; clone size: NA; D gene: NA; V gene: TRBV5-5; J gene: TRBJ2-1